These T cell receptor beta chains were read from a single sample in a study of blood T cell repertoires in COVID-19. Generated by immunoSEQ multiplex PCR, the TCRdb table keeps only in-frame clones and is missing some. The sample consists of some 190,000 clones, roughly nine tenths of them appearing once. The sequenced sample consisted of PBMCs or T cells enriched from blood (not recorded which). The receptors stem from a woman between 40 and 50 years old with acute COVID-19. Each CDR3 is given with its conserved first and last residue. Fields, in order: clone size, V gene, D gene, J gene, CDR3 DNA, CDR3 protein. The D gene is left open where the match is weak. The listing skips clone size in some rows; elsewhere it reads once, few, many or a size class.

abundance: -
v_gene: TRBV7-2
d_gene: TRBD1
j_gene: TRBJ2-7
CDR3nt: TGTGCCAGCAGCTTAACGGGACAGGGCTACTACGAGCAGTACTTC
CDR3aa: CASSLTGQGYYEQYF

abundance: once
v_gene: TRBV2
d_gene: -
j_gene: TRBJ1-2
CDR3nt: TGTGCCAGCCGGGATTTCAGGGGAAACTATGGCTACACCTTC
CDR3aa: CASRDFRGNYGYTF

abundance: -
v_gene: TRBV4-2
d_gene: TRBD2
j_gene: TRBJ2-7
CDR3nt: TGTGCCAGCAGCCAAGATCCTACAGGCCTAGCGGGTCGATTGGCCTACGAGCAGTACTTC
CDR3aa: CASSQDPTGLAGRLAYEQYF

abundance: -
v_gene: TRBV18
d_gene: -
j_gene: TRBJ1-6
CDR3nt: TGTGCCAGCTCACCACTGGAGGGTGGGTATAATTCACCCCTCCACTTT
CDR3aa: CASSPLEGGYNSPLHF

abundance: -
v_gene: TRBV2
d_gene: TRBD1
j_gene: TRBJ2-7
CDR3nt: TGTGCCAGCAGCCCCAGGACAGGGGAAGCGGGAGAGCAGTACTTC
CDR3aa: CASSPRTGEAGEQYF

abundance: -
v_gene: TRBV11-2
d_gene: -
j_gene: TRBJ2-1
CDR3nt: TGTGCCAGCAGTCACGGGTACAATGAGCAGTTCTTC
CDR3aa: CASSHGYNEQFF

abundance: few
v_gene: TRBV29-1
d_gene: -
j_gene: TRBJ2-5
CDR3nt: TGCAGCGCAAGGGGGAGTATTGGTGAGACCCAGTACTTC
CDR3aa: CSARGSIGETQYF

abundance: -
v_gene: TRBV15
d_gene: TRBD2
j_gene: TRBJ2-2
CDR3nt: TGTGCCACCAGCAGAGATCGAAGGGCGGGAGTAACCGGGGAGCTGTTTTTT
CDR3aa: CATSRDRRAGVTGELFF

abundance: -
v_gene: TRBV27
d_gene: TRBD1
j_gene: TRBJ1-6
CDR3nt: TGTGCCAGCAGTAGGGACAGGGGGCCTAATTCACCCCTCCACTTT
CDR3aa: CASSRDRGPNSPLHF

abundance: once
v_gene: TRBV3-1/TRBV3-2
d_gene: -
j_gene: TRBJ2-3
CDR3nt: TGTGCCAGCAGCCAAGATGCGGCTAGTGATACGCAGTATTTT
CDR3aa: CASSQDAASDTQYF

abundance: -
v_gene: TRBV5-1
d_gene: -
j_gene: TRBJ2-1
CDR3nt: TGCGCCAGCAGCTCGGGTCTAAGGAATGAGCAGTTCTTC
CDR3aa: CASSSGLRNEQFF

abundance: -
v_gene: TRBV11-2
d_gene: TRBD1
j_gene: TRBJ1-1
CDR3nt: TGTGCCAGCAGCTTCAGCAGGGGGACTGAAGCTTTCTTT
CDR3aa: CASSFSRGTEAFF

abundance: once
v_gene: TRBV4-1
d_gene: TRBD2
j_gene: TRBJ2-1
CDR3nt: TGCGCCAGCAGCCAATGGAATAGCGGGGGTAATGAGCAGTTCTTC
CDR3aa: CASSQWNSGGNEQFF

abundance: -
v_gene: TRBV9
d_gene: -
j_gene: TRBJ2-5
CDR3nt: TGTGCCAGCAGCCCGCCTGAGGGACACCCAAGCCAAGAGACCCAGTACTTC
CDR3aa: CASSPPEGHPSQETQYF

abundance: -
v_gene: TRBV13
d_gene: TRBD2
j_gene: TRBJ2-5
CDR3nt: TGTGCCAGCAGCTTTGGAGCCCAGACTAGCGGAGAGACCCAGTACTTC
CDR3aa: CASSFGAQTSGETQYF

abundance: -
v_gene: TRBV2
d_gene: -
j_gene: TRBJ1-1
CDR3nt: TGTGCCAGCAGTTACCGGACAGCGAACACTGAAGCTTTCTTT
CDR3aa: CASSYRTANTEAFF

abundance: -
v_gene: TRBV7-2
d_gene: TRBD2
j_gene: TRBJ2-1
CDR3nt: TGTGCCAGCAGTCATACTAGCGGGAGATCCTACAATGAGCAGTTCTTC
CDR3aa: CASSHTSGRSYNEQFF

abundance: -
v_gene: TRBV2
d_gene: TRBD1
j_gene: TRBJ1-2
CDR3nt: TGTGCCAGCAGTGAAACGCGGACAGGGGGAGGCTACACCTTC
CDR3aa: CASSETRTGGGYTF

abundance: -
v_gene: TRBV7-2
d_gene: TRBD2
j_gene: TRBJ2-3
CDR3nt: TGTGCCAGCAGCTTCGCGGGGGGCAGCACAGATACGCAGTATTTT
CDR3aa: CASSFAGGSTDTQYF

abundance: -
v_gene: TRBV11-2
d_gene: TRBD2
j_gene: TRBJ2-7
CDR3nt: TGTGCCAGCAGGAAGATAGCGGGGGCCCACTCCTACGAGCAGTACTTC
CDR3aa: CASRKIAGAHSYEQYF

abundance: -
v_gene: TRBV27
d_gene: TRBD2
j_gene: TRBJ2-1
CDR3nt: TGTGCCAGCAGTTTGATTAGACTAGCGGTCAATGAGCAGTTCTTC
CDR3aa: CASSLIRLAVNEQFF

abundance: -
v_gene: TRBV7-3
d_gene: TRBD2
j_gene: TRBJ2-1
CDR3nt: TGTGCCAGCAGCAAAGCGGGAGGGACCTACAATGAGCAGTTCTTC
CDR3aa: CASSKAGGTYNEQFF

abundance: -
v_gene: TRBV5-4
d_gene: TRBD1
j_gene: TRBJ1-6
CDR3nt: TGTGCCAGCAGCTTCGACAGGGATGGAAATTCACCCCTCCACTTT
CDR3aa: CASSFDRDGNSPLHF

abundance: -
v_gene: TRBV28
d_gene: TRBD1
j_gene: TRBJ1-2
CDR3nt: TGTGCCAGCACCCGGACAGGGTATGGCTACACCTTC
CDR3aa: CASTRTGYGYTF